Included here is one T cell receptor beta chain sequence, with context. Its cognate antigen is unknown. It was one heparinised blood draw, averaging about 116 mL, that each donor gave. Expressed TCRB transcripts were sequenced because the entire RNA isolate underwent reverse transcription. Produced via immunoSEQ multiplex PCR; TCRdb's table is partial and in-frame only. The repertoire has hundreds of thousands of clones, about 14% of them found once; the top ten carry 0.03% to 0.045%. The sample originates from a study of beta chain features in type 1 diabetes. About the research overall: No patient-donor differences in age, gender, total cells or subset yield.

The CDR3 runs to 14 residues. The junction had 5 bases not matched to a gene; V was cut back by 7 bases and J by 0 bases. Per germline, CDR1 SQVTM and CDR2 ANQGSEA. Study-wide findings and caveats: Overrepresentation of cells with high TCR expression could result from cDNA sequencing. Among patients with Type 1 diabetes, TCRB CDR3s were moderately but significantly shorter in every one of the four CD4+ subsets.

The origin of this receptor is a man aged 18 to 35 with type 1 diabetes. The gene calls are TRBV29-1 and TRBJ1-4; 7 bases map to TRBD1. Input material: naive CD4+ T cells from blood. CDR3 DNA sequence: TGCAGCGCCGTGGGGACAGCAACTAATGAAAAACTGTTTTTT. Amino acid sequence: CSAVGTATNEKLFF.